Below are 16 T cell receptor beta chains sequenced from a single sample in a study of shared T cell receptors in the human thymus. Sequenced by immunoSEQ multiplex PCR; TCRdb stores in-frame clones only, minus some. Of approximately 730,000 clones in the sample, approximately 83% were seen once. These data were likewise used in another study, on human thymus T cells.

The sequenced material came from thymocytes. The receptor set was obtained from a girl under three years old with a congenital heart defect.

The chain recombines TRBV5-1 with TRBJ1-2; possibly TRBD1 for D (5 bases). The CDR3 consists of 14 residues. The V gene's germline CDR1 is SGHRS and CDR2 YFSETQ. V was pared by 2 bases and J by 8 bases, with 16 bases between. Here the CDR3 DNA reads TGCGCCAGCAGCTTCGACGCGTGGGGCGAGGGCTACACCTTC. Amino acid sequence: CASSFDAWGEGYTF.

This sequence joins TRBV6-1 and TRBJ1-3, with D unresolved. Germline CDR1 is MNHNS and CDR2 is SASEGT. The CDR3 sequence is 12 residues long. With 6 bases removed from V and 3 bases from J, the gap between germline ends came to 6 bases. The CDR3 region has the DNA TGTGCCAGCAGCCCCCTTGGAAACACCATATATTTT. As protein: CASSPLGNTIYF.

The V gene is TRBV11-2, the J gene TRBJ2-7; 9 positions agree with TRBD2. CDR1 SGHAT and CDR2 FQNNGV come from the germline V gene. Unmatched junction bases numbered 18, after V lost 3 bases and J lost 3 bases. CDR3 size: 19 residues. CDR3 protein: CASSFDSGLASLHLYEQYF. CDR3 DNA: TGTGCCAGCAGCTTTGATTCGGGACTAGCTTCTTTACACCTCTACGAGCAGTACTTC.

This sequence joins TRBV28 and TRBJ1-5; D remains ambiguous. From germline, CDR1 is MDHEN and CDR2 SYDVKM. V lost 3 bases and J 3 bases, leaving 18 bases between the germline ends. The CDR3 is 17 amino acids. The CDR3 DNA reads as TGTGCCAGCAGTTTGGAGACTCTGGGAGTCATCAATCAGCCCCAGCATTTT. Residues: CASSLETLGVINQPQHF.

The chain is built from TRBV4-1 and TRBJ2-5; D unresolved. The V end was cut by 4 bases, the J end by 0 bases, with 9 bases between. The CDR3 extends over 14 amino acids. Per germline, CDR1 MGHRA and CDR2 YSYEKL. CDR3 sequence reads: CASSPMAYQETQYF. CDR3 nucleotides: TGCGCCAGCAGCCCCATGGCCTACCAAGAGACCCAGTACTTC.

The genes are TRBV27 and TRBJ1-5; 8 bases align to TRBD1. The germline CDR1 and CDR2 sequences are MNHEY and SMNVEV (reference sequence). The CDR3 covers 15 residues. V dropped 8 bases and J dropped 0; count of bases not matched to a gene: 6. The DNA of the CDR3 is TGTGCCAGCGGCAGGGGGCTAGCTAGCAATCAGCCCCAGCATTTT. It yields the protein CASGRGLASNQPQHF.

V usage is TRBV12-5 and J usage is TRBJ2-6; 7 nucleotides match TRBD1. Germline CDR1 LGHNT, CDR2 FRNRAP. J gave up 2 bases and V 3 bases, and 7 bases lay outside the gene matches. The CDR3 covers 17 residues. CDR3 amino acids: CASGFRGMGPGANVLTF. The CDR3 DNA reads as TGTGCTAGTGGTTTCAGGGGGATGGGGCCTGGGGCCAACGTCCTGACTTTC.

The chain recombines TRBV5-4 with TRBJ2-1; TRBD2 aligns across 7 bases. V lost 0 bases to trimming and J lost 0 bases; unmatched junction nucleotides: 6. Germline CDR1 is SGHNT and CDR2 is YYREEE (reference sequence). There are 17 residues in the CDR3. The CDR3 nucleotides are TGTGCCAGCAGCTTGGCTAAGCGGGGCTTCTCCTACAATGAGCAGTTCTTC. Protein product: CASSLAKRGFSYNEQFF.

This clone was picked up a small number of times. The rearrangement joins TRBV6-5 to TRBJ1-5, with D possibly being TRBD1 (5 bases). Germline values: CDR1 MNHEY, CDR2 SVGAGI. V lost 0 bases and J lost 3, with 9 bases in between. The CDR3 consists of 15 residues. The CDR3: CASSYSGGFNQPQHF. The CDR3 DNA reads as TGTGCCAGCAGTTACTCGGGGGGGTTCAATCAGCCCCAGCATTTT.

This clone was counted a few times. Other DNA sequences of this sample code for an identical CDR3. The rearrangement links TRBV7-9 to TRBJ1-1, with D hard to call. The CDR3 has 14 residues. V dropped 5 bases and J dropped 0 bases, with 10 bases sitting between them. Germline CDR1 reads SEHNR; CDR2 reads FQNEAQ (reference sequence). As DNA, the CDR3 is TGTGCCAGCAGCCCGACACGATTGAACACTGAAGCTTTCTTT. Translating it yields CASSPTRLNTEAFF. Together with reference TRBV7-9 and TRBJ1-1, the CDR3 gives the full variable domain: DTGVSQNPRHKITKRGQNVTFRCDPISEHNRLYWYRQTLGQGPEFLTYFQNEAQLEKSRLLSDRFSAERPKGSFSTLEIQRTEQGDSAMYLCASSPTRLNTEAFFGQGTRLTVV.

V and J are TRBV5-1 and TRBJ2-7; no clear D. Germline CDR1 is SGHRS and CDR2 is YFSETQ. The CDR3 covers 13 residues. The germline V and J ends were trimmed by 0 bases and 3 bases, with 7 bases remaining between them. The CDR3 coding sequence is TGCGCCAGCAGCTTGGTATCCGGCTACGAGCAGTACTTC. Its translation is CASSLVSGYEQYF.

V and J are TRBV4-1 and TRBJ2-4; no clear D gene. Trimming shortened V by 1 base and J by 1 base, and 11 bases separated the two germline ends. Germline V gives CDR1 MGHRA, CDR2 YSYEKL. The CDR3 totals 16 residues. CDR3 residues: CASSQVFRSAKNIQYF. CDR3 DNA: TGCGCCAGCAGCCAAGTTTTTAGGAGTGCCAAAAACATTCAGTACTTC.

V gene TRBV28 combines with J gene TRBJ1-4; D is uncertain. V was clipped by 5 bases and J by 0 bases, with 10 bases between them. The CDR3 is 15 amino acids. Germline CDR1 MDHEN, CDR2 SYDVKM. CDR3 DNA: TGTGCCAGCAGTACCCCACAGTCAACTAATGAAAAACTGTTTTTT. It yields the protein CASSTPQSTNEKLFF.

The genes are TRBV10-3 and TRBJ1-5; 11 nucleotides line up with TRBD1. The CDR3 is made up of 16 amino acids. The germline V gene has CDR1 ENHRY and CDR2 SYGVKD. The ends lost 5 bases at V and 3 bases at J; junction bases unmatched: 6. The CDR3 loop is CAISSGQGAFNQPQHF. The CDR3 DNA reads as TGTGCCATCAGTTCTGGACAGGGGGCTTTCAATCAGCCCCAGCATTTT.

This clone was observed once. J is TRBJ1-1 and V is TRBV6-1; tentative D call: TRBD1 (5 bases). V lost 7 bases and J 5 bases, leaving 17 bases between the germline ends. This CDR3 has 14 amino acids. CDR1 is MNHNS and CDR2 is SASEGT in the germline V gene. CDR3 nucleotide sequence: TGTGCCAGCATTCAGGTGCAGGGTCGGACTGAAGCTTTCTTT. This sequence encodes CASIQVQGRTEAFF.

This clone occurred once. The chain has TRBV5-4 and TRBJ1-1; TRBD1 aligns across 12 bases. Germline assignment: CDR1 SGHNT and CDR2 YYREEE (reference sequence). This CDR3 is 16 amino acids long. Trimming removed 5 bases from V and 5 bases from J; junction bases left unmatched: 10. The DNA of the CDR3 is TGTGCCAGCAGAGGGGGGACAGGGGGCAGGTGGACTGAAGCTTTCTTT. Its translation: CASRGGTGGRWTEAFF.